The 18 T cell receptor beta chains in this list originate from one sample, sequenced in a study of Ad26.COV2.S vaccination and SARS-CoV-2 variants. The protocol was immunoSEQ multiplex PCR, while the TCRdb copy is restricted to in-frame clones and leaves out a portion. The profile covers approximately 360,000 clones, with about four fifths appearing a single time and about 7.4% taken by the ten largest. Treatment described: around 19 received Ad26.COV2.S at low or high dose, single or two shots; several received placebo; per-sample allocation not given. Collection of the samples took place on day 63 after the first injection of vaccine or placebo. The material sequenced was peripheral blood, taken in a trial of Ad26.COV2.S vaccine versus placebo. These receptors all come from a person between 18 and 59 years old who received the Ad26.COV2.S COVID-19 vaccine or a placebo.

There are a few counts of this clone. J is TRBJ1-5 and V is TRBV15; D gene unclear. This CDR3 is built from 13 residues. Trimming took off 2 bases at V and 5 bases at J, with 7 bases between the two ends. CDR1 and CDR2 from the germline V gene are LNHNV and YYDKDF (reference sequence). CDR3 in amino acids: CATSRQKDQPQHF. As DNA, the CDR3 is TGTGCCACCAGCAGACAGAAAGATCAGCCCCAGCATTTT.

V gene TRBV5-6 combines with J gene TRBJ1-4; 7 bases match TRBD1. From germline, CDR1 is SGHDT and CDR2 YYEEEE. The CDR3 runs to 13 residues. The ends lost 4 bases at V and 8 bases at J; junction bases unmatched: 5. CDR3 in DNA: TGTGCCAGCAGCCAGGGGGGAATCGAAAAACTGTTTTTT. Translated: CASSQGGIEKLFF.

This CDR3 is CASSDGDEQFF. DNA for the CDR3: TGTGCCAGCAGTGATGGCGATGAGCAGTTCTTC. V gene TRBV6-4 combines with J gene TRBJ2-1; D ambiguous. CDR3 length equals 11 residues. With 3 bases removed from V and 8 bases from J, the gap between germline ends came to 5 bases. Germline-derived CDR1 and CDR2 are MRHNA and SNTAGT.

The chain couples TRBV7-9 to TRBJ1-2, with 7 bases that match TRBD1. The CDR3 consists of 13 residues. The germline V gene has CDR1 SEHNR and CDR2 FQNEAQ (reference sequence). V shed 9 bases, J shed 3 bases, and the junction held 7 bases outside the gene matches. The CDR3 DNA reads TGTGCCAGTACAGGGGCATACGACTATGGCTACACCTTC. Translation: CASTGAYDYGYTF.

The chain uses TRBV12-3 or TRBV12-4 and TRBJ2-3, with a weak D call TRBD2 (5 bases). The CDR3 has 12 amino acids. Trimming removed 6 bases from V and 12 bases from J, with 16 bases in between. The CDR3 DNA sequence: TGTGCCAGCAGAACGGACGGGAATATCCAGTATTTT. Protein: CASRTDGNIQYF.

The CDR3 loop reads CASSSGRSSTDTQYF. CDR3 sequence (DNA): TGTGCCAGCAGCTCTGGGAGGTCTAGCACAGATACGCAGTATTTT. The chain uses TRBV7-3 and TRBJ2-3; weak D call: TRBD2 (6 bases). This CDR3 has 15 amino acids. Germline lookup yields CDR1 SGHTA and CDR2 FQGTGA. V dropped 4 bases and J dropped 0 bases, with 11 bases sitting between them. The full variable domain, its missing parts supplied by reference TRBV7-3 and TRBJ2-3, is GAGVSQTPSNKVTEKGKYVELRCDPISGHTALYWYRQSLGQGPEFLIYFQGTGAADDSGLPNDRFFAVRPEGSVSTLKIQRTERGDSAVYLCASSSGRSSTDTQYFGPGTRLTVL.

The chain has TRBV4-1 and TRBJ1-5, with D possibly being TRBD1 (5 bases). The CDR3 contains 16 residues. Trimming shortened V by 2 bases and J by 2 bases, and 13 bases separated the two germline ends. Germline V CDR1 and CDR2: MGHRA, YSYEKL. The CDR3, as DNA: TGCGCCAGCAGCCAAAGTATCAGGGCTGGCAATCAGCCCCAGCATTTT. This codes for CASSQSIRAGNQPQHF.

This chain connects TRBV6-4 to TRBJ2-3; D is perhaps TRBD1 (6 bases). Per the germline V gene, CDR1 is MRHNA and CDR2 is SNTAGT. The length of the CDR3 is 14 residues. The ends were cut back, 6 bases at V and 9 bases at J, with 19 bases in the middle. The CDR3 DNA reads TGTGCCAGCAGCGCAGGGGCCGGGCGTCGGACGCAGTATTTT. Encoded protein: CASSAGAGRRTQYF.

This chain links TRBV3-1 (or the pseudogene TRBV3-2) with TRBJ1-2; the D gene is possibly TRBD1 (6 bases). Per the germline V gene, CDR1 is LGHDT and CDR2 is YNNKEL (reference sequence). V was clipped by 4 bases and J by 5 bases, with 8 bases between them. The CDR3 spans 12 residues. CDR3 DNA: TGTGCCAGCAGCCTGCAGGGGTATGGCTACACCTTC. Its protein is CASSLQGYGYTF.

The chain employs TRBV5-1 and TRBJ1-1; D unresolved. V lost 2 bases and J lost 3, with 11 bases in between. The CDR3 totals 14 residues. The germline CDR1 and CDR2 sequences are SGHRS and YFSETQ. CDR3 bases: TGCGCCAGCAGCTTACTGACTAGGGACACTGAAGCTTTCTTT. This translates into CASSLLTRDTEAFF. Full variable domain (outside the CDR3, taken from reference TRBV5-1 and TRBJ1-1): KAGVTQTPRYLIKTRGQQVTLSCSPISGHRSVSWYQQTPGQGLQFLFEYFSETQRNKGNFPGRFSGRQFSNSRSEMNVSTLELGDSALYLCASSLLTRDTEAFFGQGTRLTVV.

This clone was observed a few times. This chain connects TRBV5-1 to TRBJ2-2, with D tentatively TRBD2 (6 bases). The CDR3 is 13 residues long. The germline V and J ends were trimmed by 4 bases and 4 bases, with 8 bases remaining between them. The germline V gene encodes CDR1 SGHRS and CDR2 YFSETQ. For the CDR3, the DNA is TGCGCCAGCAGCCCGGGGGTCACCGGGGAGCTGTTTTTT. As protein: CASSPGVTGELFF. The full variable domain, in which reference TRBV5-1 and TRBJ2-2 provide the parts outside the CDR3, is KAGVTQTPRYLIKTRGQQVTLSCSPISGHRSVSWYQQTPGQGLQFLFEYFSETQRNKGNFPGRFSGRQFSNSRSEMNVSTLELGDSALYLCASSPGVTGELFFGEGSRLTVL.

This clone appeared a few times. This chain links TRBV10-1 with TRBJ2-5, with 8 bases matching TRBD1. V lost 3 bases and J lost 9; bases outside the gene matches: 15. Per germline, CDR1 WNHNN and CDR2 SYGVQD (reference sequence). The CDR3 has 16 amino acids. The CDR3 is CASSDPIDRGQQSQYF. As DNA, the CDR3 is TGCGCCAGCAGTGACCCCATCGACAGGGGACAGCAGTCCCAGTACTTC.

A single count supports this clone. V is TRBV7-2 and J is TRBJ2-1, with no clear D. V lost 5 bases to trimming and J lost 9 bases, with 14 bases between them. This CDR3 has 13 amino acids. Germline V lookup: CDR1 SGHTA, CDR2 FQGNSA. This CDR3 reads CASSPPIRSEQFF. DNA for the CDR3: TGTGCCAGCAGCCCGCCCATCCGCAGTGAGCAGTTCTTC.

The chain joins TRBV19 to TRBJ1-2; the D is unclear. With 5 bases removed from V and 4 bases from J, the gap between germline ends came to 5 bases. Looked up from germline, CDR1 is LNHDA and CDR2 is SQIVND (reference sequence). The CDR3 loop spans 11 amino acids. The CDR3 nucleotides read TGTGCCAGTAGTGTCTTCTATGGCTACACCTTC. Amino acid sequence: CASSVFYGYTF. Looking up the rest from reference TRBV19 and TRBJ1-2 gives the full variable domain: DGGITQSPKYLFRKEGQNVTLSCEQNLNHDAMYWYRQDPGQGLRLIYYSQIVNDFQKGDIAEGYSVSREKKESFPLTVTSAQKNPTAFYLCASSVFYGYTFGSGTRLTVV.

The chain employs TRBV19 and TRBJ2-1; D is unresolved. With 1 base removed from V and 9 bases from J, the gap between germline ends came to 4 bases. CDR3 length equals 11 residues. Germline V gene data show CDR1 as LNHDA and CDR2 as SQIVND (reference sequence). CDR3 sequence (DNA): TGTGCCAGTAGTATAGGGGTTGAGCAGTTCTTC. Translation: CASSIGVEQFF. Based on the CDR3 plus reference TRBV19 and TRBJ2-1, the full variable domain is DGGITQSPKYLFRKEGQNVTLSCEQNLNHDAMYWYRQDPGQGLRLIYYSQIVNDFQKGDIAEGYSVSREKKESFPLTVTSAQKNPTAFYLCASSIGVEQFFGPGTRLTVL.

The chain has TRBV9 and TRBJ1-2, with 9 bases identical to TRBD1. The CDR3 length is 16 residues. Germline CDR1 and CDR2: SGDLS and YYNGEE. V dropped 5 bases and J dropped 4; count of bases not matched to a gene: 12. CDR3 sequence reads: CASRADYRGHGYGYTF. The CDR3 DNA reads as TGTGCCAGCAGGGCTGATTACAGGGGGCACGGCTATGGCTACACCTTC.

This chain connects TRBV11-2 to TRBJ2-2; weak D call: TRBD2 (5 bases). The CDR3 consists of 16 residues. The V gene's germline CDR1 is SGHAT and CDR2 FQNNGV. V was pared by 5 bases and J by 4 bases, with 17 bases between. CDR3: CASSATLGGSTGELFF. The CDR3 bases are TGTGCCAGCAGCGCCACCCTAGGAGGTAGCACCGGGGAGCTGTTTTTT. The entire variable domain, with the rest obtained from reference TRBV11-2 and TRBJ2-2, is as follows: EAGVAQSPRYKIIEKRQSVAFWCNPISGHATLYWYQQILGQGPKLLIQFQNNGVVDDSQLPKDRFSAERLKGVDSTLKIQPAKLEDSAVYLCASSATLGGSTGELFFGEGSRLTVL.

For the CDR3, the DNA is TGTGCCAGCAGCCAAGATGTCCCAGAGACCCAGTACTTC. It translates to CASSQDVPETQYF. The J gene is TRBJ2-5, the V gene TRBV4-2, with D unresolved. Germline CDR1 LGHNA, CDR2 YNFKEQ. The V gene lost 0 bases and the J gene lost 4 bases, with 6 bases spanning the gap. The CDR3 is made up of 13 amino acids.